This TCR beta chain was recovered during a study of shared clonotypes between healthy human individuals. With 2 bases removed from V and 6 bases from J, the gap between germline ends came to 5 bases. This CDR3 has 11 residues. Germline CDR1 is SGHAT and CDR2 is FQNNGV. Original analysis: There were no quality scores in the junction-only immunoSEQ sequences, so filtering differed. Data came from immunoSEQ multiplex PCR; TCRdb stores just in-frame clones and leaves some out. The DNA was the basis for D and trimming; V, J and clone size are from that table. The top ten clones hold roughly a quarter of a sample with approximately 98,000 clones, 68% of them seen once. The donors were adults (healthy and HIV-negative) with no recent acute infections or vaccinations. What CD8 memory combined were CD45RO+ cells and CCR7-negative CD45RA+ TemRA cells.

This sequence joins TRBV11-2 and TRBJ2-7; no firm D call. The receptor comes from a woman aged 25-40 years in good health. Sequenced sample: memory CD8+ T cells sorted from blood. Regarding subset: CD45RO+ cells pooled with CCR7-negative TemRA cells. DNA for the CDR3: TGTGCCAGCAGCTTATCGCCCGAGCAGTACTTC. It yields the protein CASSLSPEQYF.